The rows below give T cell receptor beta chains drawn from one sample of a study of blood T cell repertoires in COVID-19. Only in-frame clones appear in the TCRdb table, and some are missing; sequencing was by immunoSEQ multiplex PCR. The sample holds almost 55,000 clones, roughly 84% seen once. Specimen: peripheral blood. The source of these receptors is a man in his fifties with active COVID-19. The CDR3 runs from the conserved cysteine through the conserved F or W. D genes are given only for firm matches. Size tells how often a clone was seen (once, few, many) or the class of an expanded clone, and some rows leave it out.

TRBJ2-7 | NA | TRBD2 | TRBV28 | TGTGCCAGCAGTCCGACTAGCGGGATATACGAGCAGTACTTC | CASSPTSGIYEQYF
TRBJ2-3 | NA | TRBD2 | TRBV7-3 | TGTGCCAGCAGCTCTGGGACTAGCGGGGGCGCAGATACGCAGTATTTT | CASSSGTSGGADTQYF
TRBJ2-1 | once | NA | TRBV9 | TGTGCCAGCAGCCCCCCCGGAGCGGACTACAATGAGCAGTTCTTC | CASSPPGADYNEQFF
TRBJ2-7 | few | TRBD1 | TRBV6-5 | TGTGCCAGCAGTCCCGGACAGGATCCCGAGCAGTACTTC | CASSPGQDPEQYF
TRBJ1-1 | NA | NA | TRBV29-1 | TGCAGCGTTAGACCAGGGCTCGAAGCTTTCTTT | CSVRPGLEAFF
TRBJ1-3 | once | NA | TRBV5-1 | TGCGCCAGCAGTGACGGGACATTAGACACCATATATTTT | CASSDGTLDTIYF
TRBJ1-6 | NA | NA | TRBV28 | TGTGCCAGCAGTTTACCCATATTCGACTCTCTCCTGGGTAATGCACCCCTCCACTTT | CASSLPIFDSLLGNAPLHF
TRBJ1-5 | NA | NA | TRBV27 | TGTGCCAGCAGTTTAACTGCTAACCGATTCCTCCAGCATTTT | CASSLTANRFLQHF
TRBJ1-1 | NA | NA | TRBV7-9 | TGTGCCAGCAGCCTCCTTTCCGCGGACACTGAAGCTTTCTTT | CASSLLSADTEAFF
TRBJ1-4 | NA | TRBD1 | TRBV7-2 | TGTGCCAGCAGCTCTGCTGTGGGGGAATACCGGGACAGGGAAAAACTGTTTTTT | CASSSAVGEYRDREKLFF
TRBJ1-4 | NA | TRBD1 | TRBV6-6 | TGTGCCAGCAGGGCGGGACCTTCCACAGGGGGAGAAAAACTGTTTTTT | CASRAGPSTGGEKLFF
TRBJ2-3 | NA | NA | TRBV7-7 | TGTGCTAGCAGCTTAGTGGCGGGGGCGGTAGATACGCAGTATTTT | CASSLVAGAVDTQYF
TRBJ2-1 | NA | TRBD1 | TRBV5-6 | TGTGCCAGCAGCGCCCAGGGGGCCGGTAGAGTCCATGAGCAGTTCTTC | CASSAQGAGRVHEQFF
TRBJ2-3 | NA | TRBD1 | TRBV24-1 | TGTGCCACCAGTGATCCGGGGACAGGTCCCACAGATACGCAGTATTTT | CATSDPGTGPTDTQYF
TRBJ2-7 | NA | NA | TRBV5-1 | TGCGCCAGCAGCAGTCCTACGGGCTACGAGCAGTACTTC | CASSSPTGYEQYF
TRBJ2-7 | NA | NA | TRBV7-9 | TGTGCCAGCAGCCGGGGAGGGGGGACGGACGAGCAGTACTTC | CASSRGGGTDEQYF
TRBJ1-2 | NA | NA | TRBV28 | TGTGCCAGCAGCCTGTCCTCGAGGGGCTACACCTTC | CASSLSSRGYTF
TRBJ2-2 | NA | NA | TRBV4-2 | TGTGCCAGCAGCCCTCGACAGGGACTCAACACCGGGGAGCTGTTTTTT | CASSPRQGLNTGELFF
TRBJ1-2 | few | TRBD1 | TRBV7-9 | TGTGCCAGCAGCCGCCCCGGACAGGAGAACTATGGCTACACCTTC | CASSRPGQENYGYTF
TRBJ2-5 | NA | TRBD2 | TRBV9 | TGTGCCAGCAGCACCGGACTAGCGGGAGGACAAGAGACCCAGTACTTC | CASSTGLAGGQETQYF
TRBJ1-2 | medium-sized | TRBD1 | TRBV7-2 | TGTGCCAGCAGCCCCCGGACAGGGGGCGGCTATGGCTACACCTTC | CASSPRTGGGYGYTF
TRBJ1-1 | NA | NA | TRBV9 | TGTGCCAGCAGCCCCAACGACCAGGGGAGCACTGAAGCTTTCTTT | CASSPNDQGSTEAFF
TRBJ2-3 | NA | NA | TRBV6-4 | TGTGCCAGCAGTGACCAGGATGGCGATACGCAGTATTTT | CASSDQDGDTQYF
TRBJ2-3 | NA | TRBD2 | TRBV6-4 | TGTGCCAGCAGTGTAGCGGGAGCAGATACGCAGTATTTT | CASSVAGADTQYF